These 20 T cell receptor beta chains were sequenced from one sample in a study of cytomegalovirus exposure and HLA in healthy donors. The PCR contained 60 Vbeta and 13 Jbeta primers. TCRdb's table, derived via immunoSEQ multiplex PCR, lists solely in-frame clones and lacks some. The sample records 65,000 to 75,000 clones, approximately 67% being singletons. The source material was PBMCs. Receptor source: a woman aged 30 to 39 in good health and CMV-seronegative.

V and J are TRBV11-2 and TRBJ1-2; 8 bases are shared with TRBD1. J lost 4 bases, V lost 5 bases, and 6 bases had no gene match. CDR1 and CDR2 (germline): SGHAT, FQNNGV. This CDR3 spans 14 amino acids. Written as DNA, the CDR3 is TGTGCCAGCAGCCATCGGACAGGGAGCTATGGCTACACCTTC. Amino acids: CASSHRTGSYGYTF. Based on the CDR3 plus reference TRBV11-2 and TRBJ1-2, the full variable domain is EAGVAQSPRYKIIEKRQSVAFWCNPISGHATLYWYQQILGQGPKLLIQFQNNGVVDDSQLPKDRFSAERLKGVDSTLKIQPAKLEDSAVYLCASSHRTGSYGYTFGSGTRLTVV.

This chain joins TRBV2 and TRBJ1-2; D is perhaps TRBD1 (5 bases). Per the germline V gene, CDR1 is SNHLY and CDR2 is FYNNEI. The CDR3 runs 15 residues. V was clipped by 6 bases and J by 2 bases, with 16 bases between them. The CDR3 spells CASRMEGHGNYGYTF. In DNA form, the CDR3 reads TGTGCCAGCAGGATGGAGGGGCACGGGAACTATGGCTACACCTTC.

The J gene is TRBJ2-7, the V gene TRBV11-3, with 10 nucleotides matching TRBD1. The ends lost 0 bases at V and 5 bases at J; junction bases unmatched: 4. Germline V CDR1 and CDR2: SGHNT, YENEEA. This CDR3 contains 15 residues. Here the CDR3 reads CASSLEGTGAHEQYF. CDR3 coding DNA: TGTGCCAGCAGCTTAGAAGGGACAGGGGCCCACGAGCAGTACTTC.

CDR3 nucleotide sequence: TGCGCCAGCCGCCCAGGGGACAGGACTAATGAAAAACTGTTTTTT. Its translation: CASRPGDRTNEKLFF. The chain is built from TRBV5-1 and TRBJ1-4; TRBD1 matches at 8 bases. Germline-derived CDR1 and CDR2 are SGHRS and YFSETQ. The CDR3 has 15 residues. V dropped 7 bases and J dropped 2; count of bases not matched to a gene: 7.

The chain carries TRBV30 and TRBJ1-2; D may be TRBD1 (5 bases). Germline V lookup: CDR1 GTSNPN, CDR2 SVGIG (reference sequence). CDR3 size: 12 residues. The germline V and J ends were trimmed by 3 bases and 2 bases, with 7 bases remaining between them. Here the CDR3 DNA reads TGTGCCTGGAGCCAGGGCAACTATGGCTACACCTTC. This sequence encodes CAWSQGNYGYTF. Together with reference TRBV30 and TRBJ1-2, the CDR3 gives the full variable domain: SQTIHQWPATLVQPVGSPLSLECTVEGTSNPNLYWYRQAAGRGLQLLFYSVGIGQISSEVPQNLSASRPQDRQFILSSKKLLLSDSGFYLCAWSQGNYGYTFGSGTRLTVV.

CDR3 sequence: CASTPVGGDSPLHF. The CDR3 nucleotides are TGCGCCAGCACTCCCGTGGGGGGTGATTCACCCCTCCACTTT. The chain recombines TRBV5-1 with TRBJ1-6, with a tentative D call TRBD1 (5 bases). V lost 6 bases to trimming and J lost 8 bases, with 15 bases between them. The CDR3 is made up of 14 amino acids. Germline-derived CDR1 and CDR2 are SGHRS and YFSETQ.

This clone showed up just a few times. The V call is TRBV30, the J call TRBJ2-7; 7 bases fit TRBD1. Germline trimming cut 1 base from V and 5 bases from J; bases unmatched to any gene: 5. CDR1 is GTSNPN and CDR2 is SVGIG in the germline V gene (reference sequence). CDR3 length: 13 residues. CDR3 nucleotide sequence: TGTGCCTGGAGTGGACCTGACAGGGACGAGCAGTACTTC. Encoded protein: CAWSGPDRDEQYF.

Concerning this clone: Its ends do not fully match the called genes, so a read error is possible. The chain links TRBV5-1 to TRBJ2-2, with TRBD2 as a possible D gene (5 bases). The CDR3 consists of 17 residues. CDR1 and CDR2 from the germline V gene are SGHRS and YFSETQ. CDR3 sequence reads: CASSLADGFREHRGAVF. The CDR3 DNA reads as TGCGCCAGCAGCTTGGCGGACGGGTTTCGCGAACACCGGGGAGCTGTTTTT.

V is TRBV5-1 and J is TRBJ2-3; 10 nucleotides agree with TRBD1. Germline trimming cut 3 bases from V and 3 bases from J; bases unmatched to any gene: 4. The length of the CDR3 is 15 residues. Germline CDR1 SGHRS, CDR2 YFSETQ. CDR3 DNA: TGCGCCAGCAGCTGGACAGGGGGAAGGACAGATACGCAGTATTTT. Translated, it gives CASSWTGGRTDTQYF.

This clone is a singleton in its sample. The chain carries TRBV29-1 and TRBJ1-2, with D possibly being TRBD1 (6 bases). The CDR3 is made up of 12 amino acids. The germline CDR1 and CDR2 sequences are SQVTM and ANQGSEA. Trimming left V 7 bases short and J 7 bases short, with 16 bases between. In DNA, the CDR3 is TGCAGCGCTTCAATCCGAGGGGGTGGCTACACCTTC. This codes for CSASIRGGGYTF. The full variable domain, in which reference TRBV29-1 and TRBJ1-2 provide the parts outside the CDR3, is SAVISQKPSRDICQRGTSLTIQCQVDSQVTMMFWYRQQPGQSLTLIATANQGSEATYESGFVIDKFPISRPNLTFSTLTVSNMSPEDSSIYLCSASIRGGGYTFGSGTRLTVV.

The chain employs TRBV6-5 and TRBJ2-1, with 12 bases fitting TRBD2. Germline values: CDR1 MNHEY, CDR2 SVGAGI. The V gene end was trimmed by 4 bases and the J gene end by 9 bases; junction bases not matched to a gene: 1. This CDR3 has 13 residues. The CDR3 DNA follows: TGTGCCAGCAGTTCTAGCGGGGGGGTTGAGCAGTTCTTC. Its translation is CASSSSGGVEQFF.

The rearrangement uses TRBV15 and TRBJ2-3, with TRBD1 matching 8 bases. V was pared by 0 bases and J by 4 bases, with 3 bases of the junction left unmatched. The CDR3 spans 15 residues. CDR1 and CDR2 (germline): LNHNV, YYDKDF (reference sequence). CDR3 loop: CATSREQGVADTQYF. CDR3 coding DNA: TGTGCCACCAGCAGAGAACAGGGGGTGGCAGATACGCAGTATTTT.

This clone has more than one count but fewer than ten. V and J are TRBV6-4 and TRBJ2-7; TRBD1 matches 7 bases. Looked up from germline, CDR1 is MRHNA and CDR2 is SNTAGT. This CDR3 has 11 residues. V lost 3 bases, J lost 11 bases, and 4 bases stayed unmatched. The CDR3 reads CASSETGLEYF. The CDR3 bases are TGTGCCAGCAGTGAGACAGGGTTGGAGTACTTC.

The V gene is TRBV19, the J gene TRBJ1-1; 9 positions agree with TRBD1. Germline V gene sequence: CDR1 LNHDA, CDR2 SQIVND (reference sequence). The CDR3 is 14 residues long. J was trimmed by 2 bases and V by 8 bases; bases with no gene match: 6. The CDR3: CASGDRAPNTEAFF. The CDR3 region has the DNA TGTGCCAGTGGGGACAGGGCCCCCAACACTGAAGCTTTCTTT.

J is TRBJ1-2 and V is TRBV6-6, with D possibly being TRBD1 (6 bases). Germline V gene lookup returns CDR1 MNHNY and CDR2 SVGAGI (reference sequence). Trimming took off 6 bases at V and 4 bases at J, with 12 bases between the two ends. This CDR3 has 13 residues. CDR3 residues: CASSVTGSYGYTF. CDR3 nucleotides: TGTGCCAGCAGCGTAACAGGGTCCTATGGCTACACCTTC.

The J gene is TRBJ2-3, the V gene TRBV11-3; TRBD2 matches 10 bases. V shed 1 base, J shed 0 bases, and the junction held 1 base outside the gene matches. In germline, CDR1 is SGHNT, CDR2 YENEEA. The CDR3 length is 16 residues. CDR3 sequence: CASSLASGGSTDTQYF. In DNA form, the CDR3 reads TGTGCCAGCAGCTTAGCTAGCGGGGGAAGCACAGATACGCAGTATTTT.

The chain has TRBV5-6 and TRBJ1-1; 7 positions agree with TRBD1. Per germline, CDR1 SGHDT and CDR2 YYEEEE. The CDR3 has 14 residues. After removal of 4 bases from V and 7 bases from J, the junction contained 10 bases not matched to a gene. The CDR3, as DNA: TGTGCCAGCAGCGGCACAGGGGCGGGAGGTGAAGCTTTCTTT. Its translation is CASSGTGAGGEAFF. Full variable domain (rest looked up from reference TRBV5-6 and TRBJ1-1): DAGVTQSPTHLIKTRGQQVTLRCSPKSGHDTVSWYQQALGQGPQFIFQYYEEEERQRGNFPDRFSGHQFPNYSSELNVNALLLGDSALYLCASSGTGAGGEAFFGQGTRLTVV.

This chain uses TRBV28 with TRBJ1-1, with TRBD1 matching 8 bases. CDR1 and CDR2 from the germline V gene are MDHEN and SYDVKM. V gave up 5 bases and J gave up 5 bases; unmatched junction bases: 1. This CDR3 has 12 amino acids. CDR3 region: CASSDRGTEAFF. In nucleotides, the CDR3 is TGTGCCAGCAGTGACAGGGGTACTGAAGCTTTCTTT.

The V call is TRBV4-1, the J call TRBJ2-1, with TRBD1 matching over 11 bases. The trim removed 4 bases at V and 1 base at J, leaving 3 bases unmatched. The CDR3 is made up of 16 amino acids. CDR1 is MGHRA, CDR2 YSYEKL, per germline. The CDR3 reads CASSPGQGGSYNEQFF. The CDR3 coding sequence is TGCGCCAGCAGCCCGGGACAGGGGGGGTCCTACAATGAGCAGTTCTTC.

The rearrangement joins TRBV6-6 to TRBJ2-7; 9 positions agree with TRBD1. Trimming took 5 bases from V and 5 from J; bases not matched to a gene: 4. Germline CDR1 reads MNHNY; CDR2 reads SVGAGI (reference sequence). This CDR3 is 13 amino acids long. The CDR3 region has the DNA TGTGCCAGCAGTCGGGACAGGGCCAACGAGCAGTACTTC. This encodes CASSRDRANEQYF.